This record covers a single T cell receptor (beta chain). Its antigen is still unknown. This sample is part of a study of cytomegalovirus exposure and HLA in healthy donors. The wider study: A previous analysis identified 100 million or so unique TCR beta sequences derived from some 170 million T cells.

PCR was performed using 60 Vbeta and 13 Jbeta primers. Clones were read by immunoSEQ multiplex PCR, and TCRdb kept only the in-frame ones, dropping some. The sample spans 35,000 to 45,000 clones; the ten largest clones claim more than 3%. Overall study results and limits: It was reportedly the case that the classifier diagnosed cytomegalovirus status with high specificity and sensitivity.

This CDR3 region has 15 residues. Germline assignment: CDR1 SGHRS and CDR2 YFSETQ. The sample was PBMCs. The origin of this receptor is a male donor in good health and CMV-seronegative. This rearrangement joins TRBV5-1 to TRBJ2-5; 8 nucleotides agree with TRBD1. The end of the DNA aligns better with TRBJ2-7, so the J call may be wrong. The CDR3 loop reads CASSLRTGSSYEQYF. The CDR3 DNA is TGCGCCAGCAGCTTGCGGACAGGGAGCTCCTACGAGCAGTACTTC.